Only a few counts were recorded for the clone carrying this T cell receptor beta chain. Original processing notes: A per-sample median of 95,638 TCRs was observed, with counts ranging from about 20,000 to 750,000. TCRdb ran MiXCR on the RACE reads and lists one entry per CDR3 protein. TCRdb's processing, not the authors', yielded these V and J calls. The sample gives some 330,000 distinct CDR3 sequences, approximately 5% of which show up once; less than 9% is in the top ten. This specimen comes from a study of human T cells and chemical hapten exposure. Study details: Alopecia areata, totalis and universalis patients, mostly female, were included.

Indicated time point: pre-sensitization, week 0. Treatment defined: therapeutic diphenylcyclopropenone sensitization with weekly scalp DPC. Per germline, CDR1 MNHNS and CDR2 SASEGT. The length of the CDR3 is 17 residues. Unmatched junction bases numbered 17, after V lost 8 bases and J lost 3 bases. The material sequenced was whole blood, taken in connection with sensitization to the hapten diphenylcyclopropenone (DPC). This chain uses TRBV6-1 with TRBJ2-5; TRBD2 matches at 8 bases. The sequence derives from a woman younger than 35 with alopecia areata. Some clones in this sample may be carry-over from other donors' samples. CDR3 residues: CASRMGSSGAREETQYF. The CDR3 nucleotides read TGTGCCAGCCGCATGGGAAGTAGCGGGGCTCGGGAAGAGACCCAGTACTTC.